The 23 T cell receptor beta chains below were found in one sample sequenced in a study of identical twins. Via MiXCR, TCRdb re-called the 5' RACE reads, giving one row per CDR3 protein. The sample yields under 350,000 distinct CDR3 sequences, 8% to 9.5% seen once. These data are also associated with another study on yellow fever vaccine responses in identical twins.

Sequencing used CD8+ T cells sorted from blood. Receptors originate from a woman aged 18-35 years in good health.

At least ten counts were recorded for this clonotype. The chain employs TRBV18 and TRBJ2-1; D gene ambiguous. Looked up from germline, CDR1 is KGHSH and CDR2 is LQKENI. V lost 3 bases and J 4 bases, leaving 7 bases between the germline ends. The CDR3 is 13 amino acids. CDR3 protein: CASSPIAYNEQFF. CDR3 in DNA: TGTGCCAGCTCACCGATCGCATACAATGAGCAGTTCTTC.

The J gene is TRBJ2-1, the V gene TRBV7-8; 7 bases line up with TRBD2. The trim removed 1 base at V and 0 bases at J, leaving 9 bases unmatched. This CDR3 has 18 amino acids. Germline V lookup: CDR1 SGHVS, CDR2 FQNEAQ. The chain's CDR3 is CASSLGMIGGSSYNEQFF. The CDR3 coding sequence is TGTGCCAGCAGCTTAGGTATGATTGGCGGGAGCTCCTACAATGAGCAGTTCTTC.

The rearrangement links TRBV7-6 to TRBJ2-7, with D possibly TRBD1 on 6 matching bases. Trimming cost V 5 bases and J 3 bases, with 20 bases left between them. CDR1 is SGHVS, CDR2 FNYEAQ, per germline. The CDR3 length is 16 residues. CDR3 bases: TGTGCCAGCAGCCCGATGGCGTGGGCAGGGGACTACGAGCAGTACTTC. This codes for CASSPMAWAGDYEQYF.

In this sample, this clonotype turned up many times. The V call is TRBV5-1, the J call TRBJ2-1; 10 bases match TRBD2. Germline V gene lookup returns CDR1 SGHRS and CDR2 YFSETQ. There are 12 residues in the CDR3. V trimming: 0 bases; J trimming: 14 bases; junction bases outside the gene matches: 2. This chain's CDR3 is CASSLGLAGEFF. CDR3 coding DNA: TGCGCCAGCAGCTTGGGGCTAGCGGGGGAGTTCTTC.

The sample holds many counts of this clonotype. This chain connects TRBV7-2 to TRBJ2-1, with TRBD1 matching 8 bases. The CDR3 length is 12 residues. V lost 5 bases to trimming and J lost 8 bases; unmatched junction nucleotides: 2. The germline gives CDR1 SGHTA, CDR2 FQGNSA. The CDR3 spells CASSGQGHEQFF. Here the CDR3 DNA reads TGTGCCAGCAGCGGACAGGGCCATGAGCAGTTCTTC.

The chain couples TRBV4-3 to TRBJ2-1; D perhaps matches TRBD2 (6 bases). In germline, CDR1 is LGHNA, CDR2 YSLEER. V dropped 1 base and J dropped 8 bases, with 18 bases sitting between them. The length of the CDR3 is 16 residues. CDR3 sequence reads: CASSQGDWPERDEQFF. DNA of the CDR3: TGCGCCAGCAGCCAAGGGGACTGGCCGGAACGGGATGAGCAGTTCTTC.

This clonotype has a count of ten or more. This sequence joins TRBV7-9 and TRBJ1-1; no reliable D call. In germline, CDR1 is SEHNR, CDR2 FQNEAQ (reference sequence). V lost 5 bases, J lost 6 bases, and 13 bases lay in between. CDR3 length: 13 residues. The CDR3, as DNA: TGTGCCAGCAGCCTAGAGGAGCAGCCTGAAGCTTTCTTT. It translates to CASSLEEQPEAFF.

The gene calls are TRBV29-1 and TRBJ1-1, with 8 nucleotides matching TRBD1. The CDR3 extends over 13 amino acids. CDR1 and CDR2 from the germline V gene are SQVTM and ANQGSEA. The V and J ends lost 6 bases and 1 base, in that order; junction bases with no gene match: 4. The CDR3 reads CSVKTGANTEAFF. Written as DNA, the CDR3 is TGCAGCGTAAAGACAGGGGCGAACACTGAAGCTTTCTTT.

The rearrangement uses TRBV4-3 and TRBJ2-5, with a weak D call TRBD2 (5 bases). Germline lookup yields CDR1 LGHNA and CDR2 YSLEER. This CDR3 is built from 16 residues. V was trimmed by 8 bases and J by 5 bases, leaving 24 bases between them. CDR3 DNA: TGCGCCAGCCATGCCCGAACTACGGGGTGTTTGGAGACCCAGTACTTC. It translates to CASHARTTGCLETQYF.

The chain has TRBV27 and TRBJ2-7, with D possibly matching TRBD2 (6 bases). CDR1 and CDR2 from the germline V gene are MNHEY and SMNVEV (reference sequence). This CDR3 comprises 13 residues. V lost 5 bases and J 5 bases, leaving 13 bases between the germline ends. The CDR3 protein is CASSTPWGDEQYF. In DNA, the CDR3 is TGTGCCAGCAGTACCCCGTGGGGGGACGAGCAGTACTTC.

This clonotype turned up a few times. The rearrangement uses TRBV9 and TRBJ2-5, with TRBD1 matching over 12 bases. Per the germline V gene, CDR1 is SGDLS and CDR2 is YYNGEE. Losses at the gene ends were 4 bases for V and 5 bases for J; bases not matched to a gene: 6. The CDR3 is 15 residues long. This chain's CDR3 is CASSPGTGGAETQYF. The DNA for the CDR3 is TGTGCCAGCAGCCCAGGGACAGGGGGCGCTGAGACCCAGTACTTC. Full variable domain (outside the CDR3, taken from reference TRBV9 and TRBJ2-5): DSGVTQTPKHLITATGQRVTLRCSPRSGDLSVYWYQQSLDQGLQFLIQYYNGEERAKGNILERFSAQQFPDLHSELNLSSLELGDSALYFCASSPGTGGAETQYFGPGTRLLVL.

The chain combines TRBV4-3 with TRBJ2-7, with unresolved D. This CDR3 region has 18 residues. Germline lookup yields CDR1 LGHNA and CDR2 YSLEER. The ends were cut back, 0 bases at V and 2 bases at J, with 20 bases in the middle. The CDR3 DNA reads TGCGCCAGCAGCCAAGACAATTCCCCTTCTAGTACCACCTACGAGCAGTACTTC. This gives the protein CASSQDNSPSSTTYEQYF.

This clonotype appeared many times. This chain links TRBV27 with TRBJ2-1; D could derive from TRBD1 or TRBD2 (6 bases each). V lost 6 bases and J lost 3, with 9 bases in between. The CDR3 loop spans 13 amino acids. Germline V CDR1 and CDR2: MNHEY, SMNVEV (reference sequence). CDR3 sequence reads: CASSGGNYNEQFF. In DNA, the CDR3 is TGTGCCAGCAGCGGGGGCAACTACAATGAGCAGTTCTTC.

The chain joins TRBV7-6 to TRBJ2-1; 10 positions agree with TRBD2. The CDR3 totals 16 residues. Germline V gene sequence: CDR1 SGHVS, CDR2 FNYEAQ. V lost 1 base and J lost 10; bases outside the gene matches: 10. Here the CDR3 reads CASSLVPSGGAREQFF. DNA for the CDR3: TGTGCCAGCAGCTTAGTTCCCAGCGGGGGGGCGAGAGAGCAGTTCTTC.

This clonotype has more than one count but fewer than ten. In DNA form, the CDR3 reads TGCAGTGCTAGAGGTCTAGCGGGAAAATCCGGCGGAGACTACGAGCAGTACTTC. It specifies CSARGLAGKSGGDYEQYF. The chain joins TRBV20-1 to TRBJ2-7; 9 bases line up with TRBD2. The germline V gene encodes CDR1 DFQATT and CDR2 SNEGSKA (reference sequence). After removal of 1 base from V and 3 bases from J, the junction contained 16 bases not matched to a gene. This CDR3 is 18 amino acids long.

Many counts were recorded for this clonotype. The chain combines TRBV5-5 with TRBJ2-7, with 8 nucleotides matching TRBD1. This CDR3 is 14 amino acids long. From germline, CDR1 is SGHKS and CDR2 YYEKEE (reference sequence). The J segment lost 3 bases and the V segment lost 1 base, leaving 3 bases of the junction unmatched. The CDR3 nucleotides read TGTGCCAGCAGCTTGACAGGGGGACACTACGAGCAGTACTTC. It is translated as CASSLTGGHYEQYF.

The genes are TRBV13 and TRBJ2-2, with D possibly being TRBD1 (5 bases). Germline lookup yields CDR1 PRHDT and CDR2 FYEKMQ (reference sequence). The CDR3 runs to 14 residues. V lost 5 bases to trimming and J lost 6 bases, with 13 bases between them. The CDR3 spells CASSPPRVPGELFF. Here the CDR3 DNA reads TGTGCCAGCAGCCCCCCCAGGGTCCCCGGGGAGCTGTTTTTT. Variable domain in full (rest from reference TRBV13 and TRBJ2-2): AAGVIQSPRHLIKEKRETATLKCYPIPRHDTVYWYQQGPGQDPQFLISFYEKMQSDKGSIPDRFSAQQFSDYHSELNMSSLELGDSALYFCASSPPRVPGELFFGEGSRLTVL.

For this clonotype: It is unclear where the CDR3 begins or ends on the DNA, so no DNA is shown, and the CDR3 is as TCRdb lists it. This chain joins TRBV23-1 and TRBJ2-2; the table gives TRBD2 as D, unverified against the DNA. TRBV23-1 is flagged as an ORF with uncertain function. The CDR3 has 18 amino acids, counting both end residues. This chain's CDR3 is CASSQFSGRAWSPGSCFF.

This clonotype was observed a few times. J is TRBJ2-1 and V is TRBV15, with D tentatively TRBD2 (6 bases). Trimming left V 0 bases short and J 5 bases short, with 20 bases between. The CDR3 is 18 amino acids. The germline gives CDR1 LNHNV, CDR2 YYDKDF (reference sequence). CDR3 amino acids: CATSRDLASVSYNNEQFF. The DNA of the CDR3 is TGTGCCACCAGCAGAGATTTGGCTAGCGTATCCTACAACAATGAGCAGTTCTTC.

CDR3 amino acids: CASSFRGRLAGVTDTQYF. The CDR3 region has the DNA TGTGCCAGCAGCTTTAGGGGGCGGCTAGCGGGAGTCACAGATACGCAGTATTTT. The chain carries TRBV11-2 and TRBJ2-3, with 10 bases identical to TRBD2. Germline V gives CDR1 SGHAT, CDR2 FQNNGV. The CDR3 runs to 18 residues. Trimming at V came to 3 bases and at J to 2 bases, leaving 11 bases not matched to a gene.

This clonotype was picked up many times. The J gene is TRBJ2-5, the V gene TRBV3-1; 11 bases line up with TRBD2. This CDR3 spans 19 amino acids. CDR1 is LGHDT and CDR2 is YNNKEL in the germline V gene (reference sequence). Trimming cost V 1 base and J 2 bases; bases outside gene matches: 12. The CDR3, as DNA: TGTGCCAGCAGCCAAGTGTCGCGGATGACTAGCGGGGAACAAGAGACCCAGTACTTC. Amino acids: CASSQVSRMTSGEQETQYF.

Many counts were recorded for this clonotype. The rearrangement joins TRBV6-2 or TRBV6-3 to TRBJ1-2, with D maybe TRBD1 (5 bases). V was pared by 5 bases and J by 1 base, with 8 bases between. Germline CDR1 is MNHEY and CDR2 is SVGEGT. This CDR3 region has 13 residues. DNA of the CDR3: TGTGCCAGCAGTCAGACAGATAACTATGGCTACACCTTC. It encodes CASSQTDNYGYTF.

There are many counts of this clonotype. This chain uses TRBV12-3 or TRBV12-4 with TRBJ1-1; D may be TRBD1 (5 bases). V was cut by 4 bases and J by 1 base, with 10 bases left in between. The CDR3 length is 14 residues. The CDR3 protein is CASSSYQGNTEAFF. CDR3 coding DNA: TGTGCCAGCAGTTCGTACCAGGGGAACACTGAAGCTTTCTTT.